One and the same sample provided the 23 T cell receptor beta chains below, sequenced in a study of T cell responses to AZD1222 COVID-19 vaccine. Repertoires were generated with immunoSEQ multiplex PCR, while TCRdb's copy carries only in-frame clones and drops some. Of about 94,000 clones in the sample, around 84% are singletons; the top ten hold about 4.5%. The sample in question was peripheral blood, obtained 28 days after the second AZD1222 dose. Receptor source: an adult who received the AZD1222 COVID-19 vaccine.

The CDR3 nucleotides read TGTGCCAGCAGGCGACAGGGTTTTGAGACCCAGTACTTC. This gives the protein CASRRQGFETQYF. The chain employs TRBV5-4 and TRBJ2-5, with TRBD1 matching 7 bases. Germline CDR1 SGHNT, CDR2 YYREEE (reference sequence). This CDR3 region has 13 residues. The V and J ends lost 5 bases and 5 bases, in that order; junction bases with no gene match: 6.

The genes are TRBV9 and TRBJ2-1, with 14 bases matching TRBD2. CDR1 and CDR2 (germline): SGDLS, YYNGEE. Trimming took 0 bases from V and 3 from J; bases not matched to a gene: 11. The CDR3 sequence is 20 residues long. CDR3 nucleotide sequence: TGTGCCAGCAGCGTAGTCGGGGGGACTAGCGGGAGTTCCCTCTACAATGAGCAGTTCTTC. It encodes CASSVVGGTSGSSLYNEQFF.

The chain recombines TRBV9 with TRBJ2-2, with D hard to call. The germline gives CDR1 SGDLS, CDR2 YYNGEE. The V gene lost 0 bases and the J gene lost 3 bases, with 6 bases spanning the gap. This CDR3 is 14 amino acids long. CDR3 residues: CASSVGKDTGELFF. The CDR3 region has the DNA TGTGCCAGCAGCGTAGGGAAGGACACCGGGGAGCTGTTTTTT.

This clone appeared once. The rearrangement joins TRBV30 to TRBJ2-5; D gene ambiguous. Trimming took off 2 bases at V and 1 base at J, with 14 bases between the two ends. CDR1 GTSNPN and CDR2 SVGIG come from the germline V gene (reference sequence). The CDR3 totals 15 residues. Written as DNA, the CDR3 is TGTGCCTGGAGTCTTCCACCGACTCTCCAAGAGACCCAGTACTTC. It codes for CAWSLPPTLQETQYF.

The chain carries TRBV5-1 and TRBJ2-6; D could derive from TRBD1 or TRBD2 (6 bases each). The germline gives CDR1 SGHRS, CDR2 YFSETQ. V gave up 4 bases and J gave up 4 bases, with 12 bases separating them. The CDR3 totals 15 residues. The CDR3 reads CASSPSGGGANVLTF. CDR3 DNA sequence: TGCGCCAGCAGCCCGTCCGGGGGCGGGGCCAACGTCCTGACTTTC.

The chain couples TRBV6-2 or TRBV6-3 to TRBJ1-5, with D unclear. CDR3 length: 16 amino acids. Trimming pared 5 bases from V and 2 bases from J, leaving 16 bases between. Looked up from germline, CDR1 is MNHEY and CDR2 is SVGEGT. CDR3 sequence: CASSAPRDSRNQPQHF. CDR3 nucleotides: TGTGCCAGCAGTGCACCCCGTGACTCCCGCAATCAGCCCCAGCATTTT.

The rearrangement joins TRBV30 to TRBJ2-7; D possibly corresponds to TRBD2 (6 bases). Trimming left V 5 bases short and J 5 bases short, with 40 bases between. The CDR3 extends over 21 amino acids. Germline V gene data show CDR1 as GTSNPN and CDR2 as SVGIG (reference sequence). CDR3 residues: CAWRHGRWNYEFRGGRNEQYF. The CDR3 DNA sequence: TGTGCCTGGCGGCATGGGCGCTGGAATTACGAGTTTAGGGGAGGTCGGAACGAGCAGTACTTC.

CDR3 region: CASSLYGQGAQPQHF. CDR3 DNA: TGTGCCAGCAGCTTATACGGACAGGGGGCTCAGCCCCAGCATTTT. V and J are TRBV7-2 and TRBJ1-5; 11 positions agree with TRBD1. The CDR3 runs to 15 residues. Germline V CDR1 and CDR2: SGHTA, FQGNSA. Trimming took 2 bases from V and 6 from J; bases not matched to a gene: 3.

The rearrangement links TRBV10-3 to TRBJ1-1, with 10 positions matching TRBD1. J gave up 0 bases and V 11 bases, and 9 bases lay outside the gene matches. In germline, CDR1 is ENHRY, CDR2 SYGVKD. This CDR3 comprises 15 residues. CDR3 bases: TGTGCCCCAGGACAGGGGGTGTTCATGAACACTGAAGCTTTCTTT. Translation gives CAPGQGVFMNTEAFF.

This clone showed up just a few times. The chain joins TRBV2 to TRBJ2-1; 8 bases fit TRBD1. From germline, CDR1 is SNHLY and CDR2 FYNNEI. This CDR3 is built from 15 residues. Unmatched junction bases numbered 10, after V lost 5 bases and J lost 7 bases. CDR3 sequence reads: CASSSLRTGRNEQFF. The CDR3 bases are TGTGCCAGCAGTTCTCTCAGGACAGGGAGGAATGAGCAGTTCTTC.

This rearrangement joins TRBV10-2 to TRBJ2-1, with D possibly being TRBD1 (5 bases). CDR1 and CDR2 (germline): WSHSY, SAAADI. Trimming pared 5 bases from V and 3 bases from J, leaving 8 bases between. The CDR3 is 13 residues long. CDR3 DNA: TGCGCCAGCAGTCTGGACAACTACAATGAGCAGTTCTTC. Amino acids: CASSLDNYNEQFF.

Worth noting for this clone: In the same sample, other DNA sequences code for this CDR3. V is TRBV9 and J is TRBJ1-4, with D maybe TRBD1 (5 bases). The CDR3 is made up of 14 amino acids. Trimming pared 4 bases from V and 0 bases from J, leaving 7 bases between. From germline, CDR1 is SGDLS and CDR2 YYNGEE. In DNA form, the CDR3 reads TGTGCCAGCAGCCCGGGGGCAACTAATGAAAAACTGTTTTTT. Amino acids: CASSPGATNEKLFF. The whole variable domain, filled in from reference TRBV9 and TRBJ1-4, reads DSGVTQTPKHLITATGQRVTLRCSPRSGDLSVYWYQQSLDQGLQFLIQYYNGEERAKGNILERFSAQQFPDLHSELNLSSLELGDSALYFCASSPGATNEKLFFGSGTQLSVL.

J is TRBJ1-3 and V is TRBV24-1, with D possibly being TRBD1 (6 bases). Trimming removed 3 bases from V and 0 bases from J, with 11 bases in between. The CDR3 extends over 16 amino acids. From germline, CDR1 is KGHDR and CDR2 SFDVKD. This CDR3 is CATSDHQGNSGNTIYF. The CDR3 coding sequence is TGTGCCACCAGTGATCATCAGGGGAACTCTGGAAACACCATATATTTT.

This chain uses TRBV21-1 with TRBJ2-7. TRBV21-1 is a known pseudogene. This CDR3 has 13 residues. CDR3 bases: TGTGCCAGCAGCAAAAATAGGACCGGTGAGCAGTACTTC. Its translation is CASSKNRTGEQYF.

This clone turned up a few times. The rearrangement links TRBV21-1 to TRBJ1-4; TRBD1 is the table's D call and was not checked against the DNA. TRBV21-1 is given as a pseudogene. This CDR3 has 18 amino acids. The CDR3 sequence: CASSKGKTRGQGARKLFF. DNA for the CDR3: TGTGCCAGCAGTAAAGGAAAAACTCGAGGACAGGGGGCACGGAAACTGTTTTTT.

The rearrangement uses TRBV9 and TRBJ2-2; no firm D call. The CDR3 length is 14 residues. Trimming took 4 bases from V and 4 from J, leaving 11 bases between them. From germline, CDR1 is SGDLS and CDR2 YYNGEE. The CDR3 reads CASSPHVGTGELFF. CDR3 coding DNA: TGTGCCAGCAGCCCGCACGTTGGCACCGGGGAGCTGTTTTTT. Based on the CDR3 plus reference TRBV9 and TRBJ2-2, the full variable domain is DSGVTQTPKHLITATGQRVTLRCSPRSGDLSVYWYQQSLDQGLQFLIQYYNGEERAKGNILERFSAQQFPDLHSELNLSSLELGDSALYFCASSPHVGTGELFFGEGSRLTVL.

There are a few counts of this clone. At the DNA level, this CDR3 is encoded by other sequences in the same sample as well. V usage is TRBV28 and J usage is TRBJ1-3; a weak D match, TRBD1 (6 bases). Looked up from germline, CDR1 is MDHEN and CDR2 is SYDVKM. Trimming stripped 3 bases from V and 0 bases from J, with 9 bases between. CDR3 size: 15 residues. CDR3 coding DNA: TGTGCCAGCAGTTTCGGGGGCAGCTCTGGAAACACCATATATTTT. It specifies CASSFGGSSGNTIYF.

The CDR3, as DNA: TGTGCCAGCAGTGATAGGAGGGGGGGCGCGTACACAGATACGCAGTATTTT. Translation: CASSDRRGGAYTDTQYF. The V and J genes are TRBV6-1 and TRBJ2-3, with a possible D match to TRBD2 (7 bases). This CDR3 has 17 residues. The germline V gene encodes CDR1 MNHNS and CDR2 SASEGT. V lost 3 bases and J 2 bases, leaving 18 bases between the germline ends.

The chain combines TRBV27 with TRBJ2-5, with TRBD2 identical over 10 bases. CDR1 and CDR2 from the germline V gene are MNHEY and SMNVEV (reference sequence). CDR3 length equals 13 residues. The trim removed 3 bases at V and 6 bases at J, leaving 1 base unmatched. CDR3 in DNA: TGTGCCAGCAGTTTGGGACTAGCGCAGACCCAGTACTTC. This sequence encodes CASSLGLAQTQYF.

The chain links TRBV18 to TRBJ1-1, with a weak D call TRBD1 (5 bases). CDR1 is KGHSH, CDR2 LQKENI, per germline. Trimming took off 3 bases at V and 3 bases at J, with 8 bases between the two ends. This CDR3 has 13 amino acids. This CDR3 reads CASSPTTDTEAFF. The CDR3 nucleotides read TGTGCCAGCTCACCGACGACAGACACTGAAGCTTTCTTT. The complete variable domain, with remaining parts taken from reference TRBV18 and TRBJ1-1, reads NAGVMQNPRHLVRRRGQEARLRCSPMKGHSHVYWYRQLPEEGLKFMVYLQKENIIDESGMPKERFSAEFPKEGPSILRIQQVVRGDSAAYFCASSPTTDTEAFFGQGTRLTVV.

The chain recombines TRBV6-2 or TRBV6-3 with TRBJ2-5; 13 positions agree with TRBD2. J gave up 5 bases and V 0 bases, and 6 bases lay outside the gene matches. The CDR3 extends over 17 amino acids. Germline V gives CDR1 MNHEY, CDR2 SVGEGT. CDR3 sequence (DNA): TGTGCCAGCAGTTACTCCCGGACTAGCGGGAGTTGGGAGACCCAGTACTTC. Protein: CASSYSRTSGSWETQYF.

The V gene is TRBV2, the J gene TRBJ2-5, with D perhaps TRBD1 (6 bases). With 4 bases removed from V and 2 bases from J, the gap between germline ends came to 8 bases. The CDR3 sequence is 13 residues long. Germline V gives CDR1 SNHLY, CDR2 FYNNEI. CDR3 protein: CASSGTVQETQYF. Written as DNA, the CDR3 is TGTGCCAGCAGTGGGACAGTACAAGAGACCCAGTACTTC.

This clone was counted only a few times. The chain is built from TRBV30 and TRBJ2-7; 10 bases align to TRBD2. The CDR3 covers 19 residues. Germline CDR1 GTSNPN, CDR2 SVGIG (reference sequence). Unmatched junction bases numbered 22, after V lost 3 bases and J lost 5 bases. CDR3 nucleotides: TGTGCCTGGAGGGGCCCCCCCAGCGGGGGGGCCTTTAAGAGCCACGAGCAGTACTTC. It encodes CAWRGPPSGGAFKSHEQYF.